The 22 T cell receptor beta chains reported below all come from one sample, sequenced in a study of shared clonotypes between healthy human individuals. Assay: immunoSEQ multiplex PCR; the TCRdb copy retains only in-frame clones and omits some. The sample lists roughly 2.2 million clones; around 90% were seen once. The sample taken for sequencing was naive CD4+ T cells from PBMCs. Subset noted: CD45RA+ positively selected. These receptors were obtained from a man younger than 35 in good health. Some clones in this sample may be carry-over from other donors' samples.

V gene TRBV7-6 combines with J gene TRBJ2-5, with 9 positions matching TRBD2. The CDR3 has 16 residues. Per germline, CDR1 SGHVS and CDR2 FNYEAQ. The V and J ends lost 3 bases and 5 bases, in that order; junction bases with no gene match: 10. The CDR3 is CASSLRPAGGGETQYF. The CDR3, as DNA: TGTGCCAGCAGCTTGAGGCCAGCGGGAGGAGGGGAGACCCAGTACTTC.

The sample holds one count of this clone. This chain uses TRBV27 with TRBJ2-7; 7 positions match TRBD2. This CDR3 is built from 16 residues. V was clipped by 6 bases and J by 2 bases; unmatched bases: 13. Germline V gives CDR1 MNHEY, CDR2 SMNVEV (reference sequence). For the CDR3, the DNA is TGTGCCAGCAGCGGCAGGGCTAGCGGAGGGGCCTACGAGCAGTACTTC. The encoded protein is CASSGRASGGAYEQYF.

The chain is built from TRBV9 and TRBJ2-4; D is undetermined. The CDR3 is 16 residues long. The V gene's germline CDR1 is SGDLS and CDR2 YYNGEE. V dropped 1 base and J dropped 2 bases, with 13 bases sitting between them. CDR3 DNA sequence: TGTGCCAGCAGCGTAAGTGGCGGCGGATCCAAAAACATTCAGTACTTC. Protein sequence: CASSVSGGGSKNIQYF.

CDR3 coding DNA: TGTGCCAGCAGTTTATCGCCCTCGGGGACTGAAGCTTTCTTT. Translated, it gives CASSLSPSGTEAFF. The chain joins TRBV27 to TRBJ1-1; D is undetermined. Germline lookup yields CDR1 MNHEY and CDR2 SMNVEV (reference sequence). The CDR3 extends over 14 amino acids. The ends were cut back, 0 bases at V and 5 bases at J, with 10 bases in the middle.

This chain links TRBV7-9 with TRBJ2-5; D perhaps matches TRBD2 (6 bases). Germline-derived CDR1 and CDR2 are SEHNR and FQNEAQ (reference sequence). Trimming stripped 1 base from V and 1 base from J, with 16 bases between. The CDR3 is made up of 17 amino acids. The CDR3 region is CASSLGSGTRSQETQYF. The CDR3 nucleotides read TGTGCCAGCAGCTTAGGTTCGGGGACTCGATCCCAAGAGACCCAGTACTTC.

The chain is built from TRBV9 and TRBJ2-1, with 8 bases identical to TRBD2. CDR1 and CDR2 from the germline V gene are SGDLS and YYNGEE. Trimming took 0 bases from V and 4 from J; bases not matched to a gene: 6. The CDR3 is 16 residues long. The CDR3 region is CASSVAGPGGYNEQFF. CDR3 DNA sequence: TGTGCCAGCAGCGTAGCTGGGCCGGGGGGGTACAATGAGCAGTTCTTC.

J is TRBJ1-2 and V is TRBV4-2; D is perhaps TRBD1 (5 bases). The germline gives CDR1 LGHNA, CDR2 YNFKEQ. CDR3 length: 14 residues. Trimming took 5 bases from V and 6 from J, leaving 16 bases between them. CDR3 region: CASSSGTESHGYTF. CDR3 bases: TGTGCCAGCAGCTCCGGGACGGAGTCCCATGGCTACACCTTC.

The chain is built from TRBV28 and TRBJ2-1; 13 bases match TRBD2. The germline V gene has CDR1 MDHEN and CDR2 SYDVKM. V gave up 6 bases and J gave up 0 bases; unmatched junction bases: 14. This CDR3 comprises 20 residues. CDR3 sequence: CASSYYRLAGGPSSYNEQFF. In DNA form, the CDR3 reads TGTGCCAGCAGCTACTACCGACTAGCGGGAGGACCGAGCTCCTACAATGAGCAGTTCTTC.

The chain is built from TRBV5-6 and TRBJ2-3, with 14 bases matching TRBD2. This CDR3 is 16 amino acids long. The V gene's germline CDR1 is SGHDT and CDR2 YYEEEE. The V and J ends lost 4 bases and 5 bases, in that order; junction bases with no gene match: 6. As DNA, the CDR3 is TGTGCCAGCAGCGAACGGACTAGCGGGAGGTTAGATACGCAGTATTTT. This sequence encodes CASSERTSGRLDTQYF.

V is TRBV29-1 and J is TRBJ2-1, with 7 nucleotides matching TRBD2. The ends lost 5 bases at V and 6 bases at J; junction bases unmatched: 10. The length of the CDR3 is 14 residues. The germline gives CDR1 SQVTM, CDR2 ANQGSEA. Written as DNA, the CDR3 is TGCAGCGTTACCCTGATCTGGGGGGGCAATGAGCAGTTCTTC. Amino acids: CSVTLIWGGNEQFF.

This rearrangement joins TRBV18 to TRBJ2-1; TRBD2 matches at 7 bases. CDR1 and CDR2 (germline): KGHSH, LQKENI. After removal of 6 bases from V and 8 bases from J, the junction contained 7 bases not matched to a gene. The CDR3 covers 13 residues. The CDR3 region is CASSAPGGDEQFF. The CDR3 DNA sequence: TGTGCCAGCTCGGCTCCTGGGGGGGATGAGCAGTTCTTC.

The chain combines TRBV7-3 with TRBJ2-4; D is uncertain. This CDR3 is 13 amino acids long. Trimming removed 1 base from V and 6 bases from J, with 7 bases in between. CDR1 and CDR2 from the germline V gene are SGHTA and FQGTGA. The CDR3 is CASSLSPGNIQYF. The DNA for the CDR3 is TGTGCCAGCAGCTTAAGTCCGGGAAACATTCAGTACTTC.

This chain uses TRBV7-8 with TRBJ2-7; maybe TRBD2 (6 bases). Germline V CDR1 and CDR2: SGHVS, FQNEAQ. Trimming stripped 5 bases from V and 2 bases from J, with 13 bases between. CDR3 length equals 14 residues. The CDR3 loop is CASSARLVTYEQYF. DNA of the CDR3: TGTGCCAGCAGCGCGAGACTAGTTACCTACGAGCAGTACTTC.

CDR3 in amino acids: CASSDQGAVRTGELFF. The CDR3 DNA is TGTGCCAGCAGTGACCAGGGGGCGGTGAGGACCGGGGAGCTGTTTTTT. The V and J genes are TRBV25-1 and TRBJ2-2, with 8 positions matching TRBD1. V trimming: 3 bases; J trimming: 5 bases; junction bases outside the gene matches: 8. The CDR3 has 16 residues. CDR1 and CDR2 (germline): MGHDK, SYGVNS.

Concerning this clone itself: This specimen includes other DNA sequences encoding the same CDR3. The J gene is TRBJ2-5, the V gene TRBV5-1; D gene unclear. CDR1 is SGHRS and CDR2 is YFSETQ in the germline V gene. This CDR3 comprises 14 residues. V was trimmed by 0 bases and J by 5 bases, leaving 11 bases between them. CDR3 nucleotide sequence: TGCGCCAGCAGCTTGGGAACTGGTCCGGAGACCCAGTACTTC. As protein: CASSLGTGPETQYF.

The chain is built from TRBV28 and TRBJ2-7; 9 bases match TRBD1. With 5 bases clipped from V and 3 bases from J, the junction kept 5 bases outside the gene matches. The CDR3 has 14 amino acids. Germline CDR1 and CDR2: MDHEN and SYDVKM. The CDR3 spells CASSRGTGLYEQYF. In nucleotides, the CDR3 is TGTGCCAGCAGTCGCGGGACAGGGCTCTACGAGCAGTACTTC.

The chain recombines TRBV7-2 with TRBJ1-1; D is perhaps TRBD1 (5 bases). Trimming removed 1 base from V and 3 bases from J, with 18 bases in between. CDR3 length: 17 amino acids. CDR1 SGHTA and CDR2 FQGNSA come from the germline V gene. The CDR3: CASSLVSTRVGDTEAFF. The CDR3 DNA sequence: TGTGCCAGCAGCTTAGTGTCCACACGCGTGGGGGACACTGAAGCTTTCTTT.

A single count supports this clone. The V and J genes are TRBV2 and TRBJ2-7, with TRBD1 matching 9 bases. Trimming at V came to 6 bases and at J to 0 bases, leaving 3 bases not matched to a gene. CDR1 SNHLY and CDR2 FYNNEI come from the germline V gene. This CDR3 is built from 14 residues. CDR3 in amino acids: CASRSTGGSYEQYF. The CDR3, as DNA: TGTGCCAGCAGGTCGACAGGGGGCTCCTACGAGCAGTACTTC.

The chain is built from TRBV5-1 and TRBJ1-5, with D perhaps TRBD1 (6 bases). This CDR3 has 15 amino acids. Trimming cost V 0 bases and J 6 bases, with 13 bases left between them. In germline, CDR1 is SGHRS, CDR2 YFSETQ. CDR3 amino acids: CASSLEPGGSQPQHF. CDR3 bases: TGCGCCAGCAGCTTGGAGCCGGGGGGCAGTCAGCCCCAGCATTTT.

The chain has TRBV5-5 and TRBJ1-5, with 8 bases lining up with TRBD1. Germline loops: CDR1 SGHKS, CDR2 YYEKEE (reference sequence). The CDR3 covers 15 residues. J was trimmed by 6 bases and V by 4 bases; bases with no gene match: 9. For the CDR3, the DNA is TGTGCCAGCAGCATCGGGACAGGCTTTCTTCAGCCCCAGCATTTT. It yields the protein CASSIGTGFLQPQHF.

The genes are TRBV5-1 and TRBJ1-2; TRBD1 matches 7 bases. From germline, CDR1 is SGHRS and CDR2 YFSETQ. The V and J ends lost 4 bases and 1 base, in that order; junction bases with no gene match: 7. This CDR3 contains 15 residues. DNA for the CDR3: TGCGCCAGCAGCCTGGGGGACAGAAGTAACTATGGCTACACCTTC. Translation gives CASSLGDRSNYGYTF.

The chain links TRBV18 to TRBJ1-2; 7 nucleotides line up with TRBD1. The CDR3 loop spans 16 amino acids. The germline V gene encodes CDR1 KGHSH and CDR2 LQKENI. V was pared by 4 bases and J by 2 bases, with 10 bases of the junction left unmatched. The CDR3 spells CASSRSGTAENYGYTF. DNA for the CDR3: TGTGCCAGCTCACGGTCCGGGACAGCCGAGAACTATGGCTACACCTTC.